This T cell receptor beta chain was observed in a study of cytomegalovirus exposure and HLA in healthy donors. CDR3 length: 15 residues. Trimming cost V 0 bases and J 3 bases, with 11 bases left between them. Looked up from germline, CDR1 is SNHLY and CDR2 is FYNNEI. The protocol was immunoSEQ multiplex PCR, while the TCRdb copy is restricted to in-frame clones and leaves out a portion. The data show some 210,000 clones, over 65% seen once. The sequence derives from a woman younger than 35 in good health and CMV-seronegative. The V call is TRBV2, the J call TRBJ1-2, with D perhaps matching TRBD1 (6 bases). Sequencing input: PBMCs. As DNA, the CDR3 is TGTGCCAGCAGTGAAGCCCTTGGACAGCACTATGGCTACACCTTC. Amino acid sequence: CASSEALGQHYGYTF.